The 10 T cell receptor beta chains reported below all come from one sample, sequenced in a study of CD4 T cells in relation to SARS-CoV-2 and coronaviruses. Their antigens are not known. Here immunoSEQ multiplex PCR was the method, and the copy in TCRdb shows in-frame clones only, minus some. This repertoire shows 35,000 to 45,000 clones, about four fifths found once; its top ten account for 5.5% to 7%. The specimen was naive CD4+ T cells from PBMCs, cultured in vitro. The subset here: naive CD4+ T cells isolated by negative enrichment. Receptor source: an adult with COVID-19.

In this sample, this clone turned up once. V and J are TRBV28 and TRBJ2-2, with D unclear. The germline V gene encodes CDR1 MDHEN and CDR2 SYDVKM. The CDR3 consists of 16 residues. V was trimmed by 4 bases and J by 2 bases, leaving 14 bases between them. Here the CDR3 DNA reads TGTGCCAGCAGTTCCAACGGGCGTCTAAACACCGGGGAGCTGTTTTTT. Translation: CASSSNGRLNTGELFF.

The chain recombines TRBV30 with TRBJ1-5; 8 positions match TRBD1. Germline V gene lookup returns CDR1 GTSNPN and CDR2 SVGIG (reference sequence). This CDR3 contains 15 residues. V lost 1 base and J lost 2; bases outside the gene matches: 4. CDR3: CAWSAGGQGNQPQHF. CDR3 in DNA: TGTGCCTGGAGTGCAGGGGGACAGGGCAATCAGCCCCAGCATTTT. The complete variable domain, with remaining parts taken from reference TRBV30 and TRBJ1-5, reads SQTIHQWPATLVQPVGSPLSLECTVEGTSNPNLYWYRQAAGRGLQLLFYSVGIGQISSEVPQNLSASRPQDRQFILSSKKLLLSDSGFYLCAWSAGGQGNQPQHFGDGTRLSIL.

The V gene is TRBV19, the J gene TRBJ1-2, with D unclear. Germline values: CDR1 LNHDA, CDR2 SQIVND (reference sequence). Deletions cut 3 bases from V and 4 bases from J, with 12 bases between. The CDR3 length is 14 residues. In nucleotides, the CDR3 is TGTGCCAGTAGTATTGACGGATCCTTCTATGGCTACACCTTC. Protein sequence: CASSIDGSFYGYTF.

V is TRBV5-4 and J is TRBJ2-3, with no clear D. With 4 bases removed from V and 0 bases from J, the gap between germline ends came to 15 bases. This CDR3 comprises 16 residues. The V gene's germline CDR1 is SGHNT and CDR2 YYREEE (reference sequence). CDR3 sequence (DNA): TGTGCCAGCAGCCATTTTGCTTCCCCTAGCACAGATACGCAGTATTTT. This gives the protein CASSHFASPSTDTQYF. Based on the CDR3 plus reference TRBV5-4 and TRBJ2-3, the full variable domain is ETGVTQSPTHLIKTRGQQVTLRCSSQSGHNTVSWYQQALGQGPQFIFQYYREEENGRGNFPPRFSGLQFPNYSSELNVNALELDDSALYLCASSHFASPSTDTQYFGPGTRLTVL.

This chain links TRBV18 with TRBJ1-5; weak D call: TRBD1 (6 bases). There are 13 residues in the CDR3. Germline assignment: CDR1 KGHSH and CDR2 LQKENI. The V and J ends lost 3 bases and 5 bases respectively, with 8 bases between them. CDR3 sequence: CASSPNRDQPQHF. The CDR3 region has the DNA TGTGCCAGCTCACCCAACAGGGATCAGCCCCAGCATTTT.

The chain is built from TRBV10-3 and TRBJ2-1; possibly TRBD2 for D (5 bases). The length of the CDR3 is 15 residues. Germline-derived CDR1 and CDR2 are ENHRY and SYGVKD. V was shortened by 0 bases and J by 3 bases, with 9 bases between the two germline ends. CDR3 residues: CAISESTRDYNEQFF. Written as DNA, the CDR3 is TGTGCCATCAGTGAGTCGACGAGGGACTACAATGAGCAGTTCTTC.

The J gene is TRBJ2-7, the V gene TRBV6-6; tentatively, D is TRBD2 (6 bases). There are 14 residues in the CDR3. V was trimmed by 7 bases and J by 3 bases, leaving 16 bases between them. The V gene's germline CDR1 is MNHNY and CDR2 SVGAGI (reference sequence). For the CDR3, the DNA is TGTGCCAGCACTTTACGGGGGTTTGGCTACGAGCAGTACTTC. Protein product: CASTLRGFGYEQYF.

V and J are TRBV29-1 and TRBJ2-1; D gene uncertain. Germline values: CDR1 SQVTM, CDR2 ANQGSEA. The V end lost 0 bases, the J end lost 2 bases, and 17 bases lay between the germline ends. The CDR3 contains 17 residues. CDR3 loop: CSVEEGSRVGAYNEQFF. CDR3 coding DNA: TGCAGCGTTGAAGAGGGAAGCAGAGTCGGAGCCTACAATGAGCAGTTCTTC.

V is TRBV28 and J is TRBJ2-1, with a tentative D call TRBD2 (6 bases). In germline, CDR1 is MDHEN, CDR2 SYDVKM. Trimming took 6 bases from V and 0 from J, leaving 15 bases between them. This CDR3 has 16 amino acids. CDR3 bases: TGTGCCAGCAGCCTTACTAGCACTAGCTCCTACAATGAGCAGTTCTTC. Protein sequence: CASSLTSTSSYNEQFF.

V is TRBV20-1 and J is TRBJ2-7; D perhaps matches TRBD1 (6 bases). This CDR3 spans 11 amino acids. V was clipped by 4 bases and J by 3 bases, with 7 bases between them. Germline V lookup: CDR1 DFQATT, CDR2 SNEGSKA (reference sequence). CDR3: CSATRGYEQYF. The DNA of the CDR3 is TGCAGTGCTACCAGGGGCTACGAGCAGTACTTC.